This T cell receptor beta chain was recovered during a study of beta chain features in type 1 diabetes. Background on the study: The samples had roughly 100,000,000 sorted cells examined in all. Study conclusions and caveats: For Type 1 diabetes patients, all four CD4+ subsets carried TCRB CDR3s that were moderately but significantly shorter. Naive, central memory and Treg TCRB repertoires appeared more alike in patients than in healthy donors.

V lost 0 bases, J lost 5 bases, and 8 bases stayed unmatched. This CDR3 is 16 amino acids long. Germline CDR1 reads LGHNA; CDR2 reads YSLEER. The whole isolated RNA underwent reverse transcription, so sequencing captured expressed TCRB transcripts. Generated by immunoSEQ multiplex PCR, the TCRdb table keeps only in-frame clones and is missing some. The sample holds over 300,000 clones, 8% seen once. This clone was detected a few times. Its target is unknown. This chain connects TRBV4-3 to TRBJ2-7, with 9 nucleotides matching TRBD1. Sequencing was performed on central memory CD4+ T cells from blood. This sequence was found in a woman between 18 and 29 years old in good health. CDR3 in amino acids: CASSQETGTGFHEQYF. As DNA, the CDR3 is TGCGCCAGCAGCCAAGAGACCGGGACAGGGTTCCACGAGCAGTACTTC.